A single sample is the source of the 14 T cell receptor beta chains below, sequenced in a study of OX40 agonist ivuxolimab in advanced cancers. Sequencing used immunoSEQ multiplex PCR; TCRdb keeps in-frame clones, though not all of them. There are 15,000 to 20,000 clones in the sample; about three quarters occur only once, and 45% to 50% lies in the top ten. The material was CD4+ or CD8+ T cells sorted from blood, obtained in a trial of the OX40 agonist ivuxolimab. All receptors derive from an adult with an advanced solid tumor such as melanoma, head and neck, liver or kidney cancer.

The sample holds one count of this clone. This rearrangement joins TRBV6-6 to TRBJ2-1; no clear D gene. V dropped 2 bases and J dropped 7 bases, with 6 bases sitting between them. CDR3 length equals 12 residues. The germline CDR1 and CDR2 sequences are MNHNY and SVGAGI (reference sequence). The CDR3 DNA reads as TGTGCCAGCAGTTACGCCGGTAATGAGCAGTTCTTC. This gives the protein CASSYAGNEQFF.

The chain recombines TRBV7-6 with TRBJ1-1; D may be TRBD1 (5 bases). Looked up from germline, CDR1 is SGHVS and CDR2 is FNYEAQ. Trimming cost V 2 bases and J 2 bases, with 12 bases left between them. The CDR3 is 15 residues long. In DNA, the CDR3 is TGTGCCAGCAGCTTACGAGCGCAGGGCAACACTGAAGCTTTCTTT. As protein: CASSLRAQGNTEAFF.

The chain has TRBV4-3 and TRBJ2-7; 9 bases are a match to TRBD2. The germline gives CDR1 LGHNA, CDR2 YSLEER. The CDR3 covers 15 residues. The J segment lost 4 bases and the V segment lost 0 bases, leaving 4 bases of the junction unmatched. The CDR3: CASSQDGAGGYEQYF. The CDR3 DNA is TGCGCCAGCAGCCAAGACGGCGCGGGAGGGTACGAGCAGTACTTC.

Details on this clone: Within the sample, other DNA sequences also encode this same CDR3. The V gene is TRBV19, the J gene TRBJ1-3, with D hard to call. The CDR3 runs 14 residues. Looked up from germline, CDR1 is LNHDA and CDR2 is SQIVND (reference sequence). The V end was cut by 5 bases, the J end by 0 bases, with 8 bases between. This CDR3 is CASSLGSSGNTIYF. DNA for the CDR3: TGTGCCAGTAGTTTGGGCTCCTCTGGAAACACCATATATTTT.

By proportion, this clone is medium-sized. The CDR3 DNA follows: TGTGCCAGTAGCCCCTCTTTGGCGCGGGGGGGCGTGAATGAGCAGTTCTTC. As protein: CASSPSLARGGVNEQFF. This sequence joins TRBV19 and TRBJ2-1; TRBD2 agrees at 9 bases. Trimming took 6 bases from V and 7 from J; bases not matched to a gene: 16. This CDR3 has 17 residues. Germline-derived CDR1 and CDR2 are LNHDA and SQIVND (reference sequence).

V gene TRBV2 combines with J gene TRBJ2-7; no clear D gene. The CDR3 is 14 amino acids. CDR1 and CDR2 (germline): SNHLY, FYNNEI. The V end was cut by 1 base, the J end by 6 bases, with 13 bases between. This CDR3 is CASSEGNYLLEQYF. The CDR3, as DNA: TGTGCCAGCAGTGAAGGGAATTACTTACTCGAGCAGTACTTC.

This clone came up once. The V call is TRBV6-5, the J call TRBJ2-2; the D gene is possibly TRBD2 (6 bases). Trimming pared 10 bases from V and 7 bases from J, leaving 13 bases between. This CDR3 is built from 12 residues. Germline lookup yields CDR1 MNHEY and CDR2 SVGAGI. CDR3 sequence: CATSREVGELFF. The CDR3 DNA follows: TGTGCCACTAGCAGGGAGGTCGGGGAGCTGTTTTTT.

This clone is labeled medium-sized. V and J are TRBV28 and TRBJ2-1; 14 bases align to TRBD2. The ends lost 7 bases at V and 11 bases at J; junction bases unmatched: 4. CDR1 MDHEN and CDR2 SYDVKM come from the germline V gene. This CDR3 has 13 amino acids. CDR3 sequence (DNA): TGTGCCAGCACGGGACTAGCGGGAGAAAAGCAGTTCTTC. This sequence encodes CASTGLAGEKQFF. Full variable domain (outside the CDR3, taken from reference TRBV28 and TRBJ2-1): DVKVTQSSRYLVKRTGEKVFLECVQDMDHENMFWYRQDPGLGLRLIYFSYDVKMKEKGDIPEGYSVSREKKERFSLILESASTNQTSMYLCASTGLAGEKQFFGPGTRLTVL.

The V call is TRBV5-5, the J call TRBJ2-7; TRBD2 matches 11 bases. The V segment lost 3 bases and the J segment 4 bases; nucleotides outside the gene matches: 12. CDR1 SGHKS and CDR2 YYEKEE come from the germline V gene (reference sequence). The CDR3 loop spans 17 amino acids. CDR3 in DNA: TGTGCCAGCAGCTCTAGACTAGCGGGACCGAAACCTTACGAGCAGTACTTC. It is translated as CASSSRLAGPKPYEQYF.

This chain links TRBV9 with TRBJ1-2, with TRBD1 as a possible D gene (5 bases). The length of the CDR3 is 16 residues. The V end lost 5 bases, the J end lost 2 bases, and 19 bases lay between the germline ends. Germline V gene sequence: CDR1 SGDLS, CDR2 YYNGEE. In nucleotides, the CDR3 is TGTGCCAGCAGAGCGATTAAGACAGACCTAAACTATGGCTACACCTTC. Its protein product is CASRAIKTDLNYGYTF. Using reference TRBV9 and TRBJ1-2 for the parts outside the CDR3, the full variable domain is DSGVTQTPKHLITATGQRVTLRCSPRSGDLSVYWYQQSLDQGLQFLIQYYNGEERAKGNILERFSAQQFPDLHSELNLSSLELGDSALYFCASRAIKTDLNYGYTFGSGTRLTVV.

Notes on this clone: One end of the junction fails to match germline, which may point to a read error. The chain joins TRBV6-1 to TRBJ2-2, with 10 bases lining up with TRBD2. Germline-derived CDR1 and CDR2 are MNHNS and SASEGT. The CDR3 consists of 17 residues. CDR3 residues: CASREGYTSGIGGELFF. CDR3 bases: TGTGCCAGCAGGGAAGGGTATACTAGCGGGATAGGCGGGGAGCTGTTTTTT.

The rearrangement uses TRBV10-2 and TRBJ1-5; D not certain. The CDR3 covers 15 residues. V was clipped by 0 bases and J by 2 bases, with 8 bases between them. The germline CDR1 and CDR2 sequences are WSHSY and SAAADI. In DNA form, the CDR3 reads TGCGCCAGCAGTGAGTCAGGGCGAGGCAATCAGCCCCAGCATTTT. Translation gives CASSESGRGNQPQHF.

J is TRBJ2-5 and V is TRBV19, with TRBD2 matching 7 bases. Germline-derived CDR1 and CDR2 are LNHDA and SQIVND (reference sequence). The CDR3 is made up of 17 amino acids. The trim removed 3 bases at V and 2 bases at J, leaving 12 bases unmatched. The CDR3 loop reads CASSITVTGGRQETQYF. The CDR3 DNA is TGTGCCAGTAGTATTACGGTAACGGGAGGTAGACAAGAGACCCAGTACTTC.

The rearrangement uses TRBV27 and TRBJ2-7; 8 bases agree with TRBD1. Trimming at V came to 5 bases and at J to 8 bases, leaving 20 bases not matched to a gene. Germline CDR1 MNHEY, CDR2 SMNVEV (reference sequence). The CDR3 totals 17 residues. The CDR3 reads CASSPGQGGVRSNKQYF. The CDR3, as DNA: TGTGCCAGCAGTCCAGGACAGGGAGGTGTTCGGAGCAACAAGCAGTACTTC.